A selection of T cell receptor beta chains follows, all from one sample in a study of blood T cell repertoires in COVID-19. The data were produced by immunoSEQ multiplex PCR, yet TCRdb's version contains in-frame clones alone and is incomplete. The data hold around 100,000 clones, with roughly 86% observed a single time. Specimen: peripheral blood. These receptors came from a man aged 40-55 years with acute or convalescent COVID-19. Each CDR3 is given with its conserved first and last residue. The D gene is left open where the match is weak. Part of the rows lack a size; the others show once, few, many or a class for expanded clones.

- | many | TRBJ1-3 | TRBV7-8 | TGTGCCAGCAGCTTAGATTTGGGCGGAGGATCTGGAAACACCATATATTTT | CASSLDLGGGSGNTIYF
TRBD2 | - | TRBJ2-1 | TRBV5-4 | TGTGCCAGCAGCGCTAGCGGGAGCTCCTACAATGAGCAGTTCTTC | CASSASGSSYNEQFF
- | - | TRBJ1-1 | TRBV19 | TGTGCCAGCGTAAACAGGGATTTTTTAGGTATGAACACTGAAGCTTTCTTT | CASVNRDFLGMNTEAFF
- | - | TRBJ2-1 | TRBV5-1 | TGCGCCAGCAGCGTGGACGGGAACAATGAGCAGTTCTTC | CASSVDGNNEQFF
- | - | TRBJ1-5 | TRBV4-1 | TGCGCCAGCAGCCAGGCGGGGGGCGGACAGCCCCAGCATTTT | CASSQAGGGQPQHF
- | few | TRBJ2-3 | TRBV9 | TGTGCCAGCAGCGTAGAGAGGGGGGATACGCAGTATTTT | CASSVERGDTQYF
- | - | TRBJ1-2 | TRBV19 | TGTGCCAGTAGAACAGGGCCTCGCGATGACTATGGCTACACCTTC | CASRTGPRDDYGYTF
TRBD2 | - | TRBJ2-7 | TRBV5-1 | TGCGCCAGCAGCTTCGACGCGAGCCAGGGAGGGAAGGGCGAGCAGTACTTC | CASSFDASQGGKGEQYF
- | - | TRBJ2-2 | TRBV12-5 | TGTGCTAGTGGTTTGTCCCTTAGGGAGCTGTTTTTT | CASGLSLRELFF
TRBD2 | - | TRBJ2-2 | TRBV9 | TGTGCCAGCAGCGTAGTAGCGGGGGGCACCGGGGAGCTGTTTTTT | CASSVVAGGTGELFF
- | - | TRBJ2-5 | TRBV5-1 | TGCGCCAGCAGTCAATTGGAGACCCAGTACTTC | CASSQLETQYF
TRBD2 | - | TRBJ2-2 | TRBV4-2 | TGTGCCAGCAGCAGCATTAGGAGCGGGGGGATCACCGGGGAGCTGTTTTTT | CASSSIRSGGITGELFF
TRBD1 | - | TRBJ1-2 | TRBV6-5 | TGTGCCAGCAGCCCCAGGGGGAAGGGTCACTATGGCTACACCTTC | CASSPRGKGHYGYTF
- | - | TRBJ1-3 | TRBV6-1 | TGTGCCAGCAGTGAACTTGGGGGGATCTCTGGAAACACCATATATTTT | CASSELGGISGNTIYF
- | - | TRBJ1-1 | TRBV6-5 | TGTGCCAGCAGCCTGAGCGATAACATCGGAGCTTTCTTT | CASSLSDNIGAFF
TRBD2 | few | TRBJ2-3 | TRBV27 | TGTGCCAGCAGTTTCCCCTCGGGAGGGGATAGCACAGATACGCAGTATTTT | CASSFPSGGDSTDTQYF
TRBD2 | - | TRBJ2-7 | TRBV7-8 | TGTGCCAGCAGCTTAGCGATAGCGGGTCGTTCGAGCGAGCAGTACTTC | CASSLAIAGRSSEQYF
- | few | TRBJ1-1 | TRBV30 | TGTGCCTGGAGTGCCGACAGGAGGACTGAAGCTTTCTTT | CAWSADRRTEAFF
TRBD1 | - | TRBJ1-2 | TRBV27 | TGTGCCAGCATGGACAGGGGGGGTGGCTACACCTTC | CASMDRGGGYTF
TRBD1 | - | TRBJ1-1 | TRBV19 | TGTGCCAGTAGCACAGGACAGGGGAACACTGAAGCTTTCTTT | CASSTGQGNTEAFF
- | - | TRBJ1-2 | TRBV30 | TGTGCCTGGAGTGTGAGGGGGACAAACTATGGCTACACCTTC | CAWSVRGTNYGYTF
- | - | TRBJ1-4 | TRBV27 | TGTGCCAGCAGTTTATCGGGGCAGGCTAATGAAAAACTGTTTTTT | CASSLSGQANEKLFF
TRBD1 | - | TRBJ1-4 | TRBV30 | TGTGCCTGGAGTGTAACCCGGACAGGGGGCTCGGGAAATGAAAAACTGTTTTTT | CAWSVTRTGGSGNEKLFF
- | - | TRBJ2-7 | TRBV27 | TGTGCCAGCAGCTCAAGTGGTATCGACAGCTCCTACGAGCAGTACTTC | CASSSSGIDSSYEQYF
- | - | TRBJ1-4 | TRBV30 | TGTGCCTGGAGTGTAGGGGTGGAGTCTGAAAAACTGTTTTTT | CAWSVGVESEKLFF
TRBD1 | - | TRBJ2-1 | TRBV5-1 | TGCGCCAGCAGCCGGGACAGGGGATACACCTACAATGAGCAGTTCTTC | CASSRDRGYTYNEQFF
- | - | TRBJ1-4 | TRBV5-6 | TGTGCCAGCAGCGGGGATCACAGGGTTGATGGGGAAAAACTGTTTTTT | CASSGDHRVDGEKLFF
- | - | TRBJ2-5 | TRBV5-8 | TGTGCCAGCAGCCTGGAAGGGGTCCAAGAGACCCAGTACTTC | CASSLEGVQETQYF
- | - | TRBJ1-2 | TRBV7-2 | TGTGCCAGCAGCTTACCCCGGACAGCCTATGGCTACACCTTC | CASSLPRTAYGYTF
TRBD1 | - | TRBJ2-1 | TRBV10-1 | TGCGCCAGCAGTGAGAGACTAAGGGGGCCCTACAATGAGCAGTTCTTC | CASSERLRGPYNEQFF
- | - | TRBJ1-2 | TRBV30 | TGTGCCTGGAGTGTAGGACAGAGAAACTATGGCTACACCTTC | CAWSVGQRNYGYTF
- | - | TRBJ1-1 | TRBV6-5 | TGTGCCACAACTGAGGGGAGGGGGTGGGGCACTGAAGCTTTCTTT | CATTEGRGWGTEAFF
TRBD1 | - | TRBJ2-3 | TRBV12-3/TRBV12-4 | TGTGCCAGCAGCGACAGGGGTGGAGATACGCAGTATTTT | CASSDRGGDTQYF
TRBD1 | - | TRBJ2-2 | TRBV6-5 | TGTGCCAGCAACAGGGGCTCTAACACCGGGGAGCTGTTTTTT | CASNRGSNTGELFF
TRBD2 | - | TRBJ2-7 | TRBV5-4 | TGTGCCAGCAGCTTGGTTGCTAGCGGGAGCTCCGAGCAGTACTTC | CASSLVASGSSEQYF
- | - | TRBJ1-3 | TRBV30 | TGTGCCTGGAGAAACAGGGCCGGAAACACCATATATTTT | CAWRNRAGNTIYF
TRBD1 | - | TRBJ1-5 | TRBV7-2 | TGTGCCAGCAGCCCCCGACAGGGGTATCAGCCCCAGCATTTT | CASSPRQGYQPQHF
- | - | TRBJ2-2 | TRBV5-1 | TGCGCCAGCAGCCTTGGTTTGGGGGCGCTGAACACCGGGGAGCTGTTTTTT | CASSLGLGALNTGELFF
- | - | TRBJ1-2 | TRBV18 | TGTGCCAGCTCACCCACCCTGTCGGGAGACGGCTACACCTTC | CASSPTLSGDGYTF
- | - | TRBJ2-7 | TRBV6-5 | TGTGCCAGCAGCAAAACCGCAGGGGCCTACGAGCAGTACTTC | CASSKTAGAYEQYF
TRBD1 | once | TRBJ2-1 | TRBV5-1 | TGCGCCAGCAGCTTTAAGACAGGGGGCGGAAATGAGCAGTTCTTC | CASSFKTGGGNEQFF
TRBD1 | - | TRBJ2-7 | TRBV28 | TGTGCCAGCAGTACCCCGGGACAGACCTACGAGCAGTACTTC | CASSTPGQTYEQYF
TRBD1 | few | TRBJ1-1 | TRBV14 | TGTGCCAGCAGCCAAGTTAGGGGGCGGGCTTTCTTT | CASSQVRGRAFF
- | - | TRBJ2-7 | TRBV12-3/TRBV12-4 | TGTGCCAGCATGGCCGGGACAAACTACGAGCAGTACTTC | CASMAGTNYEQYF
TRBD1 | - | TRBJ1-2 | TRBV11-2 | TGTGCCAGCAGCGGTAGCATAGGGGGCGATGGCTACACCTTC | CASSGSIGGDGYTF
TRBD1 | - | TRBJ1-1 | TRBV29-1 | TGCAGCGTTGAGTGGGACAGCATGAACACTGAAGCTTTCTTT | CSVEWDSMNTEAFF
- | - | TRBJ2-2 | TRBV4-3 | TGCGCCAGCAGCCAAGAAAGGGGAACCGGGGAGCTGTTTTTT | CASSQERGTGELFF
- | - | TRBJ1-1 | TRBV10-3 | TGTGCCATCAGTGGACGGGGGGATTTCACTGAAGCTTTCTTT | CAISGRGDFTEAFF
TRBD1 | few | TRBJ1-4 | TRBV9 | TGTGCCAGCAGCGCCGGACAGGGGGTGCCTGAAAAACTGTTTTTT | CASSAGQGVPEKLFF
- | - | TRBJ2-5 | TRBV5-1 | TGCGCCAGCAGCTTGGCCCATCAACAAGAGACCCAGTACTTC | CASSLAHQQETQYF
TRBD2 | - | TRBJ2-1 | TRBV7-8 | TGTGCCAGCAGCGGGGGACTAGCGGGGGCGGGTGAGCAGTTCTTC | CASSGGLAGAGEQFF
TRBD2 | - | TRBJ2-7 | TRBV4-1 | TGCGCCAGCAGCCAAGATCTAGCGGGAGTTGTCGATAGCTCCTACGAGCAGTACTTC | CASSQDLAGVVDSSYEQYF
- | few | TRBJ1-1 | TRBV10-1 | TGCGCCAGCAGTGTGGGCAAGAACACTGAAGCTTTCTTT | CASSVGKNTEAFF
TRBD1 | - | TRBJ1-4 | TRBV19 | TGTGCCAGTAGTATTCTCCCCGGGACAGGGCTTGAAAAACTGTTTTTT | CASSILPGTGLEKLFF
- | - | TRBJ1-5 | TRBV19 | TGTGCCAGTACCTCCAGACGGGGAAATAGCAATCAGCCCCAGCATTTT | CASTSRRGNSNQPQHF
- | - | TRBJ2-1 | TRBV12-3/TRBV12-4 | TGTGCCAGCAGTACAGACCAAAATGAGCAGTTCTTC | CASSTDQNEQFF
- | - | TRBJ2-2 | TRBV10-2 | TGCGCCAGCAGTGTTAGCCCCAATCGGGCCGGGGAGCTGTTTTTT | CASSVSPNRAGELFF